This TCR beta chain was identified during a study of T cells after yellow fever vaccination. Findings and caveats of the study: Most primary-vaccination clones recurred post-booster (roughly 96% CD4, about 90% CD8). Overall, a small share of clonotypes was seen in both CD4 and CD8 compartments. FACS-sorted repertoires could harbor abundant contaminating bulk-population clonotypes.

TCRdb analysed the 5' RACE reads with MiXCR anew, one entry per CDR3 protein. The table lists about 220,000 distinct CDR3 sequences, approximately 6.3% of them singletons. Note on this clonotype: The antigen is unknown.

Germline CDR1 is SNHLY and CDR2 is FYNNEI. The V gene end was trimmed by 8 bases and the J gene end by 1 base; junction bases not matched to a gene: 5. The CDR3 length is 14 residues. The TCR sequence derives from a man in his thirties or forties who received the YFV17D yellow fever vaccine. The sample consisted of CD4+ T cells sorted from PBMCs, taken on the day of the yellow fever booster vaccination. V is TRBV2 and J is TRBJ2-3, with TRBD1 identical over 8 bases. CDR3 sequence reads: CASGKTGGTDTQYF. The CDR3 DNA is TGTGCCAGCGGAAAGACAGGGGGCACAGATACGCAGTATTTT.